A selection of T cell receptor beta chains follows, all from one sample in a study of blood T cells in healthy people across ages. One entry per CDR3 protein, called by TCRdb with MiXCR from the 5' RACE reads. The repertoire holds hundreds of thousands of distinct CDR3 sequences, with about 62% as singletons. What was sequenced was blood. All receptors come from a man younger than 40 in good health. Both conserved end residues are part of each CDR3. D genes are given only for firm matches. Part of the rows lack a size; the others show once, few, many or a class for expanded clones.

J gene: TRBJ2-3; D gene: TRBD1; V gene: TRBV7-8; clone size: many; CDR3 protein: CASSRTTGTADTQYF; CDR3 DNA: TGTGCCAGCAGTCGAACGACCGGGACAGCAGATACGCAGTATTTT
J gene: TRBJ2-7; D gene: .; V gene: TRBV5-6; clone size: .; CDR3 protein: CASSLFETPSEQYF; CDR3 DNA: TGTGCCAGCAGCTTGTTCGAGACCCCCTCCGAGCAGTACTTC
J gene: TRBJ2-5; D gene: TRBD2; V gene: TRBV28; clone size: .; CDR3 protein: CASSPTSGWNNERYF; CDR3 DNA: TGTGCCAGCAGCCCGACTAGCGGGTGGAACAATGAGCGGTACTTC
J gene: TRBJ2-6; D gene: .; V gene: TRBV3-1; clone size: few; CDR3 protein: CASSGDEQGSGANVLTF; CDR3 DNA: TGTGCCAGCAGTGGAGACGAACAGGGATCTGGGGCCAACGTCCTGACTTTC
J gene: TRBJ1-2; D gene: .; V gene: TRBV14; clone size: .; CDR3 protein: CASSLAGYGGYTF; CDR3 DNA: TGTGCCAGCAGCCTAGCTGGCTATGGGGGCTACACCTTC
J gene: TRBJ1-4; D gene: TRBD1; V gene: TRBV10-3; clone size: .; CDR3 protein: CAIKGAGYNEKLFF; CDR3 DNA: TGTGCCATCAAGGGGGCGGGTTACAATGAAAAACTGTTTTTT
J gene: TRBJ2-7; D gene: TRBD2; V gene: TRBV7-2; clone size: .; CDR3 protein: CASSLKGGGGSYEQYF; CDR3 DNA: TGTGCCAGCAGCTTAAAGGGCGGGGGAGGCTCCTACGAGCAGTACTTC
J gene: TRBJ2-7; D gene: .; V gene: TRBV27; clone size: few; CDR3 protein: CASSLYPESYEQYF; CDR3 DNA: TGTGCCAGCAGTTTATACCCGGAATCCTACGAGCAGTACTTC
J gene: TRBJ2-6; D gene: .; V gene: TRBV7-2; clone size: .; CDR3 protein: CASSLLHGSSGANVLTF; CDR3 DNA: TGTGCCAGCAGCTTATTACATGGGTCTTCAGGGGCCAACGTCCTGACTTTC
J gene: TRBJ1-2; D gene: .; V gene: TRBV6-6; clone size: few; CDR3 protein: CASSYSAENYGYTF; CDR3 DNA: TGTGCCAGCAGTTACTCTGCCGAAAACTATGGCTACACCTTC
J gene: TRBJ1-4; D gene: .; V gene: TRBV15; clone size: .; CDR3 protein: CATSRGEGNEKLFF; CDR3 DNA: TGTGCCACCAGCAGAGGGGAAGGGAATGAAAAACTGTTTTTT
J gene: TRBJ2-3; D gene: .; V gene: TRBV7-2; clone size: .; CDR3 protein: CASSSDPNRTQYF; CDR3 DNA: TGTGCCAGCAGCTCAGACCCCAACCGGACGCAGTATTTT
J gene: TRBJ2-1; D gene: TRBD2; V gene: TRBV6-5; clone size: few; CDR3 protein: CASSDRPSGKGEFF; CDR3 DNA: TGTGCCAGCAGCGACCGACCTAGCGGGAAGGGTGAGTTCTTC
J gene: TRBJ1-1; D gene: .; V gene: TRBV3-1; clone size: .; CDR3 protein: CASSQTYAGAEAFF; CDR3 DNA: TGTGCCAGCAGCCAAACCTACGCTGGGGCTGAAGCTTTCTTT
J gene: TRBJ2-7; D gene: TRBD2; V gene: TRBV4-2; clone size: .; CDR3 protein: CASSPMAGLAKEQYF; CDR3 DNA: TGTGCCAGCAGCCCAATGGCGGGACTAGCGAAGGAGCAGTACTTC
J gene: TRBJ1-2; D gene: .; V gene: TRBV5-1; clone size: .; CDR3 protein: CASSVAAGDGYTF; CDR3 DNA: TGCGCCAGCAGCGTGGCAGCAGGCGATGGCTACACCTTC
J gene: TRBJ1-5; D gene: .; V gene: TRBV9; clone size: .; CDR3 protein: CASSVGDRGQPQHF; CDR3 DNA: TGTGCTAGCAGCGTAGGGGATCGGGGTCAGCCCCAGCATTTT